This T cell receptor (beta chain) was captured in a study of Graves' ophthalmopathy and Graves' hyperthyroidism. The TCR beta CDR3 regions underwent amplification from RNA transcripts. Amplification began with first-round RT-PCR using HTBI primers, then second-round multiplex PCR was performed. TCRdb re-derived calls from the multiplex PCR reads in MiXCR, one entry per CDR3 protein. The sample yields 900,000 to 1,200,000 distinct CDR3 sequences, about 40% seen once. This clonotype was picked up a small number of times. The ends were cut back, 6 bases at V and 4 bases at J, with 15 bases in the middle. CDR1 is SNHLY, CDR2 FYNNEI, per germline. The CDR3 runs 14 residues.

V and J are TRBV2 and TRBJ1-2; unclear D gene. The sequenced sample consisted of peripheral blood or thyroid tissue (not recorded which). This TCR was recovered from an adult man with Graves' hyperthyroidism. Here the CDR3 DNA reads TGTGCCAGCAGCCACCTCCTGGGCGCCTATGGCTACACCTTC. This gives the protein CASSHLLGAYGYTF.